Listed below are T cell receptor beta chains from one sample, sequenced in a study of blood T cells in healthy people across ages. MiXCR, applied by TCRdb to the 5' RACE reads, yields one record per CDR3 protein. The sample contains around 1.7 million distinct CDR3 sequences, 28% of which appear only once. Sequenced material: blood. Every receptor here comes from a woman in her thirties in good health. CDR3s include the opening cysteine and the closing phenylalanine or tryptophan. A D gene is named only where the DNA matches it firmly. The listing skips clone size in some rows; elsewhere it reads once, few, many or a size class.

>TRBJ2-1|TRBV7-6|TRBD2|few
TGTGCCAGCAGCTCAACTTTGGCGGCTAGCGGGGGGTACAATGAGCAGTTCTTC
CASSSTLAASGGYNEQFF
>TRBJ1-1|TRBV4-1|-|-
TGCGCCAGCGGCCAAGTACTTGAGGGCGGCACTGAAGCTTTCTTT
CASGQVLEGGTEAFF
>TRBJ2-4|TRBV7-2|-|-
TGTGCCAGCAGCCCCGGGGGTCACCTAGCCAAAAACATTCAGTACTTC
CASSPGGHLAKNIQYF
>TRBJ1-1|TRBV5-1|-|-
TGCGCCAGCAGGAGTGGAGAGGCGAACACTGAAGCTTTCTTT
CASRSGEANTEAFF
>TRBJ2-7|TRBV4-2|-|few
TGTGCCAGCAGCCAAGGAAATGGTGTTAAGCAGTACTTC
CASSQGNGVKQYF
>TRBJ2-1|TRBV4-3|TRBD2|-
TGCGCCAGCAGCCAAGATCGATTAGCGAGCGGGAGGATCTATGAGCAGTTCTTC
CASSQDRLASGRIYEQFF
>TRBJ2-5|TRBV7-7|-|few
TGTGCCAGCAGCTTCCGTGTCGGGAGCCAAGAGACCCAGTACTTC
CASSFRVGSQETQYF
>TRBJ2-7|TRBV20-1|TRBD2|-
TGCAGTGCTAGTAGAGCTAGCGGGAGCGGTGAGCAGTACTTC
CSASRASGSGEQYF
>TRBJ2-3|TRBV4-3|-|many
TGCGCCAGCAGCCGAAGACGAGATACAGATACGCAGTATTTT
CASSRRRDTDTQYF
>TRBJ2-5|TRBV20-1|-|few
TGCAGTGCCCCAGTCATGTCGAGGGAGACCCAGTACTTC
CSAPVMSRETQYF
>TRBJ2-7|TRBV27|-|-
TGTGCCAGCAGGCGCTCTAGCTCCTACAATGAGCAGTACTTC
CASRRSSSYNEQYF
>TRBJ2-7|TRBV6-2/TRBV6-3|-|-
TGTGCCAGCAGGCCCCAGGGACGCAAGCAGTACTTC
CASRPQGRKQYF
>TRBJ2-3|TRBV6-6|-|-
TGTGCCAGCAGTGAGCCGGACTTTGTTGATACGCAGTATTTT
CASSEPDFVDTQYF
>TRBJ2-1|TRBV27|TRBD2|once
TGTGCCAGCCTGCGGGTCGCGGGGGGCAGGAATGAGCAGTTCTTC
CASLRVAGGRNEQFF
>TRBJ2-7|TRBV5-6|-|few
TGTGCCAGCAGCTGGGGGCCAGGGTCCCAGTACGAGCAGTACTTC
CASSWGPGSQYEQYF
>TRBJ2-7|TRBV5-1|TRBD1|-
TGCGCCAGCAGATGGGACAGCCCCTACGAGCAGTACTTC
CASRWDSPYEQYF
>TRBJ2-7|TRBV15|TRBD1|many
TGTGCCACCAGCAGCGGACAGGGGAACGAGCAGTACTTC
CATSSGQGNEQYF
>TRBJ2-1|TRBV6-6|-|few
TGTGCCAGCAGTTACTCGAACCGAGGCCCAGAGCAGTTCTTC
CASSYSNRGPEQFF
>TRBJ1-5|TRBV6-2/TRBV6-3|-|-
TGTGCCAGCAGTTACTTCGCTCCGCCCCAGCATTTT
CASSYFAPPQHF
>TRBJ2-1|TRBV29-1|TRBD1|many
TGCAGCGCAGCCGGGACAGGGAATAATGAGCAGTTCTTC
CSAAGTGNNEQFF
>TRBJ2-3|TRBV10-1|-|few
TGCGCCAGCAGCAGCCGGCAAGATACGCAGTATTTT
CASSSRQDTQYF
>TRBJ2-7|TRBV20-1|-|many
TGCAGTGCTCCGTTATGGACTGAGAGCTCCTACGAGCAGTACTTC
CSAPLWTESSYEQYF
>TRBJ2-5|TRBV11-1|-|-
TGTGCCAGCAGCTTAGCGATCCGGGGCGCAGAGACCCAGTACTTC
CASSLAIRGAETQYF
>TRBJ2-1|TRBV7-8|-|few
TGTGCCAGCAGCCCCTGGGCCGGGACTGGCGGAGACAATGGGCAGTTCTTC
CASSPWAGTGGDNGQFF
>TRBJ2-6|TRBV4-3|TRBD1|many
TGCGCCAGCAGCCAAGCCCGGGACAGTCTCTCTGGGGCCAACGTCCTGACTTTC
CASSQARDSLSGANVLTF
>TRBJ1-4|TRBV15|TRBD1|-
TGTGCCACCAGCCTCGACAGGGACAATGAAAAACTGTTTTTT
CATSLDRDNEKLFF
>TRBJ1-2|TRBV18|-|-
TGTGCCGGCTCACCAGTGTCAAGCGACTATGGCTACACCTTC
CAGSPVSSDYGYTF
>TRBJ2-1|TRBV10-2|-|few
TGCGCCAGCAGTGAGGGGGGGGCTAGCAGATACAATGAGCAGTTCTTC
CASSEGGASRYNEQFF
>TRBJ2-6|TRBV20-1|TRBD2|-
TGCAGTGCCGCGGCTAGCGGGGGGGCTGGGGCCAACGTCCTGACTTTC
CSAAASGGAGANVLTF
>TRBJ1-2|TRBV15|-|many
TGTGCCACCAGCAGAGATGGCAAGGGAGGCTACACCTTC
CATSRDGKGGYTF
>TRBJ2-5|TRBV14|-|many
TGTGCCAGCAGCCACCTGGACGGTCAAGAGACCCAGTACTTC
CASSHLDGQETQYF
>TRBJ2-1|TRBV7-2|TRBD2|many
TGTGCCCAGCGGGAGCTGGGAGATGAGCAGTTCTTC
CAQRELGDEQFF